The clone carrying this T cell receptor beta chain was seen repeatedly, ten times or more. Its antigen is not known. TCRdb used MiXCR to reprocess the 5' RACE reads, holding one entry per CDR3 protein. The table lists about 110,000 distinct CDR3 sequences, 8.4% of them singletons. The data belong to a study of T cells after yellow fever vaccination. Study summary: Preparation used SMART-Seq v4 Ultra Low Input for the low-cell-number fractions. Study observations and caveats: The secondary T-cell response peaked on day 5, not day 15, but was weaker.

The germline CDR1 and CDR2 sequences are KGHSH and LQKENI. This CDR3 contains 15 residues. The V end lost 6 bases, the J end lost 2 bases, and 16 bases lay between the germline ends. This clonotype was sampled from a man aged 25 to 40 who received the YFV17D yellow fever vaccine. Source: CD8+ T cells sorted from PBMCs, taken 45 days after the yellow fever booster vaccination. This sequence joins TRBV18 and TRBJ1-2; D unclear. The CDR3 spells CASSPQDGRNYGYTF. The DNA of the CDR3 is TGTGCCAGCTCGCCTCAGGACGGACGGAACTATGGCTACACCTTC.